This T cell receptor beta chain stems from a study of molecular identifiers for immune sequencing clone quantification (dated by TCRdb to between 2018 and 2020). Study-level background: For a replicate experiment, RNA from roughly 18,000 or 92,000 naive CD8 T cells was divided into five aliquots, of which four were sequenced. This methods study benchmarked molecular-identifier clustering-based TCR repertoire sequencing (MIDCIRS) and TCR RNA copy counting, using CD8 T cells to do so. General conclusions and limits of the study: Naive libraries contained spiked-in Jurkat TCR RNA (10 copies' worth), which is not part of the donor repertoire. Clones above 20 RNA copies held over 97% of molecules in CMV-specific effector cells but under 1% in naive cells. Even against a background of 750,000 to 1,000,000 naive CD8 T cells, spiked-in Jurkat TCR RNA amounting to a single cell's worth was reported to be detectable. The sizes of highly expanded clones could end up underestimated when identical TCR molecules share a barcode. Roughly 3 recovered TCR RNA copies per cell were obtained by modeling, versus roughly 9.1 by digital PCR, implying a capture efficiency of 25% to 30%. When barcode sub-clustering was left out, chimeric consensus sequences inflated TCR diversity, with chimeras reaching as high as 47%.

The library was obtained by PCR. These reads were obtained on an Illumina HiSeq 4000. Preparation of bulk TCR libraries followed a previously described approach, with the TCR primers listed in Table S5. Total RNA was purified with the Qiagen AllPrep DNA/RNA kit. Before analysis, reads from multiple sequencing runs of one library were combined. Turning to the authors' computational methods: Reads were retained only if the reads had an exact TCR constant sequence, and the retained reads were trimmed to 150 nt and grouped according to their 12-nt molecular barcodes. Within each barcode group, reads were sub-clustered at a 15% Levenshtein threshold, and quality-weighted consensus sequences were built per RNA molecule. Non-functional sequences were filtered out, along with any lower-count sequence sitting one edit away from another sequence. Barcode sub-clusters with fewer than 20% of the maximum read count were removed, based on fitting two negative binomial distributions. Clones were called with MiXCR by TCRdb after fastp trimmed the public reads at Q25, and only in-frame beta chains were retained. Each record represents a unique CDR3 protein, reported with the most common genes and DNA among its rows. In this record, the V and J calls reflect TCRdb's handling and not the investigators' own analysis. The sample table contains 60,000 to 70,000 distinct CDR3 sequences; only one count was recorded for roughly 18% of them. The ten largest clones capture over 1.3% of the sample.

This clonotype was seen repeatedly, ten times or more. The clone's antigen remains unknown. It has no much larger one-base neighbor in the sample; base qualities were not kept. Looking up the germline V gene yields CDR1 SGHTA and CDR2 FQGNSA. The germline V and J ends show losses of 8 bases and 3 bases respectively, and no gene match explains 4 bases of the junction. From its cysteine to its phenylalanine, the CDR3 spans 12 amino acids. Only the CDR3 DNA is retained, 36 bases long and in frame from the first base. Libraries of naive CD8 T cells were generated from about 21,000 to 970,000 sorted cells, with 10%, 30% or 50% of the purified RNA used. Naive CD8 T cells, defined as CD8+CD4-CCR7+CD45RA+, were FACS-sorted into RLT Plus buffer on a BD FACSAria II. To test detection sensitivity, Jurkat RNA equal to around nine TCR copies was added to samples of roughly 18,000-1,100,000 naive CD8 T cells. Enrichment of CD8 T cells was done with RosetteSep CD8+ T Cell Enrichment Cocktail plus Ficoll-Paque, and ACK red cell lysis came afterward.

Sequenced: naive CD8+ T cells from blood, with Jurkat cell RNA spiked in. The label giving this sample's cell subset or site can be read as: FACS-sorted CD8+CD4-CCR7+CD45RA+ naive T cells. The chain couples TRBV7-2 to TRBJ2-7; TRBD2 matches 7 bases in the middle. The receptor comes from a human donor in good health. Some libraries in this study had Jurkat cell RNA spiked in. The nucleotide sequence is TGTGCCAGCGGGACTACCGACTACGAGCAGTACTTC. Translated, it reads CASGTTDYEQYF.